Presented here are 26 T cell receptor beta chains from one specimen sequenced in a study of cytomegalovirus exposure and HLA in healthy donors. The PCR made use of 60 Vbeta and 13 Jbeta primers. Sequencing was performed with immunoSEQ multiplex PCR; in TCRdb, only in-frame clones are kept and a portion is missing. The table has 150,000 to 200,000 clones, approximately 84% seen once. The specimen sequenced was PBMCs. All receptors come from a woman aged 45 to 65 in good health and CMV-seropositive.

The chain uses TRBV5-1 and TRBJ1-2; D unclear. This CDR3 has 12 residues. Trimming removed 6 bases at V and 0 bases at J, with 6 bases between. Germline V gives CDR1 SGHRS, CDR2 YFSETQ. CDR3 amino acids: CASTDTNYGYTF. CDR3 in DNA: TGCGCCAGCACCGACACTAACTATGGCTACACCTTC.

For the CDR3, the DNA is TGTGCCATCAGTGAGTCGGTGGGAGGCCTAGCGGCTCAGGGTACGCAGTATTTT. This gives the protein CAISESVGGLAAQGTQYF. The V and J genes are TRBV10-3 and TRBJ2-3; 7 bases are a match to TRBD2. Germline V CDR1 and CDR2: ENHRY, SYGVKD. Unmatched junction bases numbered 17, after V lost 0 bases and J lost 8 bases. The CDR3 covers 18 residues.

The rearrangement links TRBV30 to TRBJ2-3, with a possible D match to TRBD2 (6 bases). Trimming took 7 bases from V and 0 from J, leaving 17 bases between them. CDR1 and CDR2 (germline): GTSNPN, SVGIG (reference sequence). This CDR3 contains 15 residues. CDR3 nucleotides: TGTGCCTCTTCCTTTAGCGGAACTAGCACAGATACGCAGTATTTT. Protein: CASSFSGTSTDTQYF.

This clone was seen only a few times. This chain connects TRBV29-1 to TRBJ1-1; the D is unclear. Trimming took off 5 bases at V and 3 bases at J, with 10 bases between the two ends. The germline V gene encodes CDR1 SQVTM and CDR2 ANQGSEA. The CDR3 runs to 12 residues. The CDR3 nucleotides are TGCAGCGTTTCTGACGGAGACACTGAAGCTTTCTTT. Its protein is CSVSDGDTEAFF.

The genes are TRBV30 and TRBJ1-4; tentatively, D is TRBD1 (5 bases). Deletions cut 4 bases from V and 10 bases from J, with 10 bases between. The CDR3 has 11 amino acids. CDR1 is GTSNPN, CDR2 SVGIG, per germline (reference sequence). The CDR3 DNA is TGTGCCTGGACGGGGGGTGGAAAACTGTTTTTT. Protein: CAWTGGGKLFF.

J is TRBJ1-1 and V is TRBV28; TRBD1 matches 7 bases. The germline V gene encodes CDR1 MDHEN and CDR2 SYDVKM. The CDR3 sequence is 17 residues long. Trimming removed 2 bases from V and 1 base from J; junction bases left unmatched: 10. As DNA, the CDR3 is TGTGCCAGCAGTTTAATGAGGCCAGACAGGGCGAACACTGAAGCTTTCTTT. Encoded protein: CASSLMRPDRANTEAFF. Looking up the rest from reference TRBV28 and TRBJ1-1 gives the full variable domain: DVKVTQSSRYLVKRTGEKVFLECVQDMDHENMFWYRQDPGLGLRLIYFSYDVKMKEKGDIPEGYSVSREKKERFSLILESASTNQTSMYLCASSLMRPDRANTEAFFGQGTRLTVV.

The CDR3 region is CASSAEGGSSYNEQFF. In DNA form, the CDR3 reads TGTGCCAGCAGCGCCGAGGGGGGGAGCTCCTACAATGAGCAGTTCTTC. The chain couples TRBV9 to TRBJ2-1, with D possibly being TRBD2 (7 bases). The V gene's germline CDR1 is SGDLS and CDR2 YYNGEE. This CDR3 has 16 amino acids. V was clipped by 3 bases and J by 0 bases, with 13 bases between them.

The chain uses TRBV4-2 and TRBJ1-2; possibly TRBD1 for D (6 bases). Germline CDR1 LGHNA, CDR2 YNFKEQ. This CDR3 has 15 residues. Trimming took off 1 base at V and 2 bases at J, with 11 bases between the two ends. CDR3 DNA: TGTGCCAGCAGCCAAGCCGGGACAAGCAACTATGGCTACACCTTC. Protein product: CASSQAGTSNYGYTF.

The CDR3 nucleotides are TGTGCCAGCAGCCAAGAGGCCCGAAACACCATATATTTT. This gives the protein CASSQEARNTIYF. The chain carries TRBV14 and TRBJ1-3; D ambiguous. Deletions cut 0 bases from V and 5 bases from J, with 5 bases between. Germline assignment: CDR1 SGHDN and CDR2 FVKESK. This CDR3 contains 13 residues.

The chain links TRBV9 to TRBJ2-4, with TRBD1 identical over 8 bases. Trimming took 4 bases from V and 0 from J; bases not matched to a gene: 12. The length of the CDR3 is 18 residues. The germline gives CDR1 SGDLS, CDR2 YYNGEE. The CDR3 region is CASSRRPTGEIAKNIQYF. The DNA for the CDR3 is TGTGCCAGCAGCAGACGACCGACAGGGGAGATAGCCAAAAACATTCAGTACTTC.

V gene TRBV4-3 combines with J gene TRBJ1-2; D is ambiguous. The germline gives CDR1 LGHNA, CDR2 YSLEER. The CDR3 spans 13 residues. V was trimmed by 0 bases and J by 4 bases, leaving 6 bases between them. CDR3 nucleotide sequence: TGCGCCAGCAGCCAAGAAGGAGGCTATGGCTACACCTTC. Translating it yields CASSQEGGYGYTF.

Comments on this clone: Germline is not matched at one junction end, which may reflect a read error. The chain is built from TRBV2 and TRBJ2-6; a weak D match, TRBD1 (5 bases). The germline gives CDR1 SNHLY, CDR2 FYNNEI. The CDR3 is 16 residues long. For the CDR3, the DNA is TGTGCCAGCGACTTCATTGGGTCAGCTGGGGCCAACGGCCTGACTTTC. Encoded protein: CASDFIGSAGANGLTF.

The chain joins TRBV6-5 to TRBJ1-5; 7 bases are a match to TRBD1. CDR1 MNHEY and CDR2 SVGAGI come from the germline V gene. The CDR3 covers 15 residues. J lost 11 bases, V lost 0 bases, and 10 bases had no gene match. Here the CDR3 reads CASSYSSTGLSAQHF. CDR3 sequence (DNA): TGTGCCAGCAGTTACTCCTCGACAGGGTTGTCAGCCCAGCATTTT.

The V call is TRBV13, the J call TRBJ2-3; TRBD1 matches at 10 bases. CDR1 is PRHDT and CDR2 is FYEKMQ in the germline V gene (reference sequence). The length of the CDR3 is 19 residues. With 4 bases clipped from V and 3 bases from J, the junction kept 16 bases outside the gene matches. CDR3: CASSSNRGTGAPETDTQYF. The CDR3 DNA is TGTGCCAGCAGCTCAAATAGAGGGACAGGGGCGCCCGAAACAGATACGCAGTATTTT.

This chain connects TRBV30 to TRBJ1-5; weak D call: TRBD1 (5 bases). V lost 3 bases and J 1 base, leaving 10 bases between the germline ends. The CDR3 consists of 14 residues. The V gene's germline CDR1 is GTSNPN and CDR2 SVGIG (reference sequence). CDR3 sequence: CAWRSQGSNQPQHF. In nucleotides, the CDR3 is TGTGCCTGGAGATCCCAGGGAAGCAATCAGCCCCAGCATTTT.

The V and J genes are TRBV19 and TRBJ2-1; D not resolved. The CDR3 contains 16 residues. CDR1 and CDR2 from the germline V gene are LNHDA and SQIVND (reference sequence). The V end lost 3 bases, the J end lost 3 bases, and 15 bases lay between the germline ends. This chain's CDR3 is CASSISPTGFYNEQFF. The CDR3 DNA is TGTGCCAGTAGTATTTCTCCCACGGGTTTCTACAATGAGCAGTTCTTC.

On this clone: The same CDR3 arises from other DNA sequences in this sample as well. The chain is built from TRBV2 and TRBJ1-1; weak D call: TRBD1 (5 bases). Per germline, CDR1 SNHLY and CDR2 FYNNEI. Trimming took off 6 bases at V and 1 base at J, with 9 bases between the two ends. The CDR3 loop spans 13 amino acids. The CDR3 spells CASRGQGNTEAFF. CDR3 in DNA: TGTGCCAGCAGGGGGCAGGGGAACACTGAAGCTTTCTTT.

This chain joins TRBV28 and TRBJ2-7, with D perhaps matching TRBD2 (6 bases). Trimming took off 3 bases at V and 3 bases at J, with 21 bases between the two ends. This CDR3 has 17 amino acids. Germline assignment: CDR1 MDHEN and CDR2 SYDVKM. The CDR3 reads CASSFDYGWSSDYEQYF. CDR3 nucleotides: TGTGCCAGCAGTTTTGACTATGGCTGGTCTAGCGACTACGAGCAGTACTTC.

The sample holds one count of this clone. J is TRBJ2-7 and V is TRBV19; TRBD1 agrees at 9 bases. J lost 2 bases, V lost 3 bases, and 5 bases had no gene match. This CDR3 contains 15 residues. CDR1 is LNHDA and CDR2 is SQIVND in the germline V gene (reference sequence). The CDR3 is CASSIRDRVPYEQYF. DNA of the CDR3: TGTGCCAGTAGTATCCGGGACAGGGTACCCTACGAGCAGTACTTC.

The gene calls are TRBV5-4 and TRBJ1-2, with unresolved D. This CDR3 region has 14 residues. Germline CDR1 and CDR2: SGHNT and YYREEE (reference sequence). V dropped 1 base and J dropped 2 bases, with 9 bases sitting between them. Here the CDR3 DNA reads TGTGCCAGCAGCTTGACCGGGAGAAACTATGGCTACACCTTC. Amino acids: CASSLTGRNYGYTF.

A remark on this clone: The germline gene is not matched at one end of the junction; a read error may be the cause. The chain carries TRBV5-1 and TRBJ2-3; D remains ambiguous. In germline, CDR1 is SGHRS, CDR2 YFSETQ. The CDR3 consists of 15 residues. CDR3 region: CASSFLTPDTDTQCF. The DNA of the CDR3 is TGCGCCAGCAGCTTTTTGACGCCCGACACAGATACGCAGTGTTTT.

The table lists this clone with a few counts. This chain connects TRBV5-4 to TRBJ2-2; D remains unclear. Looked up from germline, CDR1 is SGHNT and CDR2 is YYREEE (reference sequence). The CDR3 loop spans 13 amino acids. The V and J ends lost 1 base and 5 bases respectively, with 6 bases between them. CDR3 nucleotides: TGTGCCAGCAGCTTGCCCCCGACCGGGGAGCTGTTTTTT. Its protein product is CASSLPPTGELFF.

V gene TRBV4-3 combines with J gene TRBJ1-4; possibly TRBD1 for D (5 bases). V lost 1 base and J 11 bases, leaving 17 bases between the germline ends. The CDR3 has 15 amino acids. The V gene's germline CDR1 is LGHNA and CDR2 YSLEER. The CDR3 DNA is TGCGCCAGCAGCCAAGCGTTCGAAGGGGCGTTTAAACTGTTTTTT. Encoded protein: CASSQAFEGAFKLFF.

This clone occurred once. The V and J genes are TRBV25-1 and TRBJ1-2; the D is unclear. The CDR3 contains 13 residues. Germline V gives CDR1 MGHDK, CDR2 SYGVNS. V was cut by 5 bases and J by 8 bases, with 15 bases left in between. DNA for the CDR3: TGTGCCAGCAGTCCGCCCTCCGGACTGGGCTACACCTTC. This encodes CASSPPSGLGYTF.

This chain joins TRBV2 and TRBJ1-1, with TRBD1 matching over 10 bases. Germline CDR1 and CDR2: SNHLY and FYNNEI. V shed 5 bases, J shed 8 bases, and the junction held 5 bases outside the gene matches. This CDR3 region has 13 residues. For the CDR3, the DNA is TGTGCCAGCAGTTTCGACAGGGGGCGAGAAGCTTTCTTT. Translating gives CASSFDRGREAFF.

The chain joins TRBV10-1 to TRBJ2-3; 10 bases fit TRBD2. This CDR3 comprises 16 residues. The V segment lost 5 bases and the J segment 0 bases; nucleotides outside the gene matches: 5. Looked up from germline, CDR1 is WNHNN and CDR2 is SYGVQD (reference sequence). This CDR3 is CASSTASGGSTDTQYF. CDR3 DNA: TGCGCCAGCAGTACCGCTAGCGGGGGCAGCACAGATACGCAGTATTTT.